What follows describes a single TCR beta chain. Antigen specificity is unknown. This specimen belongs to a study of T cells after yellow fever vaccination. General study points: Contaminating bulk clonotypes could be abundant in FACS-sorted repertoires. It was a weaker secondary response, yet one that peaked faster, at day 5 versus 15. Reappearance after the booster was seen for most primary-vaccination clones, at 95% to 97% CD4 and more than 80% CD8.

Template switching with 5'RACE generated the TCR cDNA and added a universal primer site and UMIs. TCRdb reprocessed the 5' RACE reads via MiXCR and lists one record per CDR3 protein. The sample holds approximately 510,000 distinct CDR3 sequences, about a fifth seen once. The input for sequencing was PBMCs, taken about 20 days after the first yellow fever vaccination. This clonotype was obtained from a young man who received the YFV17D yellow fever vaccine.

As DNA, the CDR3 is TGCAGTGCTAGAGTTTTCCCGGGGGCTAGCGGGGGCACAGATACGCAGTATTTT. As protein: CSARVFPGASGGTDTQYF. V is TRBV20-1 and J is TRBJ2-3; 9 bases map to TRBD2. The germline CDR1 and CDR2 sequences are DFQATT and SNEGSKA (reference sequence). The CDR3 sequence is 18 residues long. J was trimmed by 1 base and V by 1 base; bases with no gene match: 12.